Presented here are 10 T cell receptor beta chains from one specimen sequenced in a study of T cell responses to AZD1222 COVID-19 vaccine (dated by TCRdb to the early 2020s). The sample's time point label, in plain terms: about 28 days (+/-7) after the second vaccine dose. The sample's treatment or condition label, decoded: meningococcal conjugate vaccine given as trial control. Library preparation used the immunoSEQ multiplex PCR assay. TCRdb took this table from immuneACCESS and kept in-frame rearrangements with V and J called. Such tables lack part of the clones; where checked against another copy, unresolved V genes explain under half of the gap, and the rest is unexplained. The sample table holds some 170,000 clones, of which 90% to 95% were seen once. The ten largest clones take up about 1% of the sample. The sequenced sample was peripheral blood, obtained 28 days after the second dose of the MenACWY control vaccine. These receptors were obtained from an adult who received the MenACWY meningococcal vaccine as a control.

This clone has just one count. J is TRBJ1-2 and V is TRBV3-1 (or the pseudogene TRBV3-2); D not certain. The CDR3 is 13 residues long. Germline loops: CDR1 LGHDT, CDR2 YNNKEL (reference sequence). V was shortened by 2 bases and J by 4 bases, with 8 bases between the two germline ends. CDR3 loop: CASSQSESYGYTF. The CDR3 DNA reads TGTGCCAGCAGCCAATCTGAGTCCTATGGCTACACCTTC.

The gene calls are TRBV10-2 and TRBJ2-3; 14 bases are a match to TRBD2. V trimming: 2 bases; J trimming: 2 bases; junction bases outside the gene matches: 6. The CDR3 totals 18 residues. The germline V gene encodes CDR1 WSHSY and CDR2 SAAADI. The CDR3 sequence is CASSEPGLAGVPTDTQYF. The CDR3 coding sequence is TGCGCCAGCAGTGAGCCGGGACTAGCGGGGGTCCCCACAGATACGCAGTATTTT.

V and J are TRBV11-2 and TRBJ1-2; 7 bases map to TRBD1. V was pared by 1 base and J by 8 bases, with 7 bases of the junction left unmatched. CDR1 is SGHAT, CDR2 FQNNGV, per germline. The CDR3 is made up of 14 amino acids. The CDR3, as DNA: TGTGCCAGCAGCTTAGCCCCCACAGGGGACGGCTACACCTTC. It yields the protein CASSLAPTGDGYTF. Filled out from reference TRBV11-2 and TRBJ1-2, the complete variable domain reads EAGVAQSPRYKIIEKRQSVAFWCNPISGHATLYWYQQILGQGPKLLIQFQNNGVVDDSQLPKDRFSAERLKGVDSTLKIQPAKLEDSAVYLCASSLAPTGDGYTFGSGTRLTVV.

The chain carries TRBV2 and TRBJ1-1, with a possible D match to TRBD1 (5 bases). The CDR3 contains 15 residues. Germline CDR1 SNHLY, CDR2 FYNNEI. The germline V and J ends were trimmed by 0 bases and 2 bases, with 10 bases remaining between them. CDR3 DNA: TGTGCCAGCAGTGAAGCGGGGGGACCCAACACTGAAGCTTTCTTT. Protein: CASSEAGGPNTEAFF.

The chain uses TRBV6-5 and TRBJ1-5, with TRBD1 identical over 7 bases. Germline CDR1 and CDR2: MNHEY and SVGAGI. Losses at the gene ends were 5 bases for V and 5 bases for J; bases not matched to a gene: 3. This CDR3 spans 13 amino acids. The CDR3 here is CASSMQGDQPQHF. DNA for the CDR3: TGTGCCAGCAGTATGCAGGGGGATCAGCCCCAGCATTTT.

The chain is built from TRBV18 and TRBJ2-1, with D maybe TRBD1 (5 bases). V was trimmed by 2 bases and J by 2 bases, leaving 16 bases between them. Germline CDR1 KGHSH, CDR2 LQKENI. The CDR3 is 17 residues long. CDR3 amino acids: CASSPRGLGEPYNEQFF. The CDR3 DNA is TGTGCCAGCTCACCAAGGGGATTAGGGGAACCCTACAATGAGCAGTTCTTC. Supplemented by reference TRBV18 and TRBJ2-1, the full variable domain reads NAGVMQNPRHLVRRRGQEARLRCSPMKGHSHVYWYRQLPEEGLKFMVYLQKENIIDESGMPKERFSAEFPKEGPSILRIQQVVRGDSAAYFCASSPRGLGEPYNEQFFGPGTRLTVL.

The chain joins TRBV7-9 to TRBJ1-1; tentatively, D is TRBD1 (5 bases). V was clipped by 5 bases and J by 0 bases, with 13 bases between them. The CDR3 extends over 15 amino acids. CDR1 is SEHNR and CDR2 is FQNEAQ in the germline V gene (reference sequence). CDR3 sequence: CASSLQGAMNTEAFF. The DNA for the CDR3 is TGTGCCAGCAGCCTCCAGGGAGCTATGAACACTGAAGCTTTCTTT. Full variable domain (missing parts from reference TRBV7-9 and TRBJ1-1): DTGVSQNPRHKITKRGQNVTFRCDPISEHNRLYWYRQTLGQGPEFLTYFQNEAQLEKSRLLSDRFSAERPKGSFSTLEIQRTEQGDSAMYLCASSLQGAMNTEAFFGQGTRLTVV.

The chain carries TRBV11-2 and TRBJ2-1, with D perhaps TRBD1 (5 bases). This CDR3 contains 14 residues. The germline gives CDR1 SGHAT, CDR2 FQNNGV. V lost 0 bases to trimming and J lost 7 bases, with 10 bases between them. The CDR3 region is CASSLDIRTNEQFF. In DNA form, the CDR3 reads TGTGCCAGCAGCTTAGATATCAGGACAAATGAGCAGTTCTTC.

This clone was seen once. The gene calls are TRBV2 and TRBJ1-2; D not resolved. CDR1 and CDR2 from the germline V gene are SNHLY and FYNNEI. CDR3 length equals 13 residues. The ends were cut back, 3 bases at V and 2 bases at J, with 7 bases in the middle. The CDR3 nucleotides are TGTGCCAGCAGTGATCCAGGAAACTATGGCTACACCTTC. Translated: CASSDPGNYGYTF.

This clone has just one count. The J gene is TRBJ1-1, the V gene TRBV5-1, with a possible D match to TRBD1 (5 bases). The V gene's germline CDR1 is SGHRS and CDR2 YFSETQ. Trimming left V 0 bases short and J 4 bases short, with 19 bases between. This CDR3 spans 17 amino acids. CDR3 region: CASSLGENRRVGTEAFF. The CDR3, as DNA: TGCGCCAGCAGCTTGGGGGAAAACAGGAGGGTCGGCACTGAAGCTTTCTTT.